The clone carrying this T cell receptor (beta chain) appeared once. These data are taken from a study of Ad26.COV2.S vaccination and SARS-CoV-2 variants. Treatment in this sample: roughly 19 received Ad26.COV2.S at low or high dose, single or two shots; about 5 received placebo; per-sample allocation not given. Day 63 following the first vaccine or placebo injection was when the samples were taken. The table came from immunoSEQ multiplex PCR; TCRdb's copy has only in-frame clones and leaves some out. The repertoire holds about 680,000 clones, with 89% as singletons. Trimming left V 6 bases short and J 0 bases short, with 13 bases between. The CDR3 contains 15 residues. CDR1 is SGHTA and CDR2 is FQGTGA in the germline V gene.

The chain couples TRBV7-3 to TRBJ2-3, with D maybe TRBD1 (7 bases). The receptor was isolated from a person aged 18-65 years who received the Ad26.COV2.S COVID-19 vaccine or a placebo. Sample: peripheral blood, taken in a trial of Ad26.COV2.S vaccine versus placebo. The CDR3 here is CASRPQGGSTDTQYF. The CDR3 coding sequence is TGTGCCAGCAGGCCGCAGGGGGGTAGCACAGATACGCAGTATTTT.